The clone carrying this T cell receptor (beta chain) occurred a few times. The antigen remains undetermined. The record originates from a study of vaccination and CD4 T cells after COVID-19. The CDR3 is made up of 11 amino acids. V lost 3 bases and J lost 8, with 7 bases in between. Noted treatment: approximately 11-day PBMC culture with coronavirus spike peptide pools or control peptides (ViraFEST assay). Sequencing of DNA taken from cultured CD4+ T cells relied on the Oncomine TCR Beta short-read assay. After culture, CD4+ T cells served as the source for genomic DNA extraction. TCRdb recomputed calls from the PCR reads with MiXCR, one row per CDR3 protein. The profile covers some 16,000 distinct CDR3 sequences, with about 35% appearing a single time and about 14% taken by the ten largest.

Sequences were obtained from cultured CD4+ T cells from blood. This sequence originates from a human donor with COVID-19. The rearrangement uses TRBV12-3 or TRBV12-4 and TRBJ1-2; unclear D gene. This chain's CDR3 is CASSFRLGYTF. The CDR3 DNA sequence: TGTGCCAGCAGTTTTCGTCTGGGCTACACCTTC.